This T cell receptor beta chain was captured in a study of cytomegalovirus exposure and HLA in healthy donors. Although they were nominally healthy when sampled, donors likely had unrecorded immune exposures. A multiplex PCR was run with 60 Vbeta primers and 13 Jbeta primers. Measured with immunoSEQ multiplex PCR; TCRdb has only the in-frame clones, and not every one. The sample carries fewer than 200,000 clones, around four fifths recorded once. Concerning this clone itself: Its antigen is currently unknown.

The germline V gene encodes CDR1 SGHDT and CDR2 YYEEEE. V shed 9 bases and J shed 5 bases, with 20 bases lying between them. The CDR3 has 14 amino acids. Study results and caveats: About 87% or about 30% of the time was how often most TCR beta V segments were productive, according to an earlier analysis. CMV serostatus was the sole immune exposure data available. Further analysis was carried out later, and it showed several of the most significant clusters appearing linked to common viral pathogens.

What was sequenced was PBMCs. The chain links TRBV5-6 to TRBJ1-2; D not certain. This sequence originates from a woman aged 50 to 60 in good health and CMV-seronegative. The CDR3 reads CATFNLGGVYGYTF. The CDR3 DNA reads TGTGCCACCTTTAACTTAGGTGGAGTTTATGGCTACACCTTC.